These 25 T cell receptor beta chains were sequenced from one sample in a study of blood T cell repertoires in COVID-19. Generated by immunoSEQ multiplex PCR, the TCRdb table keeps only in-frame clones and is missing some. The sample yields 85,000 to 120,000 clones, around four fifths seen once. Sample: peripheral blood. Receptor source: a human donor in a cohort sampled during active COVID-19.

With respect to this clone: A junction end diverges from the germline sequence, so it may reflect a read error. The rearrangement uses TRBV6-6 and TRBJ2-7; 9 nucleotides agree with TRBD1. The CDR3 covers 12 residues. CDR1 and CDR2 (germline): MNHNY, SVGAGI (reference sequence). The CDR3 DNA is TGTGCCAGCAGTTATTTAGGACAGGGGCTGTTCTTC. Encoded protein: CASSYLGQGLFF.

This clone was observed a single time. The V gene is TRBV5-4, the J gene TRBJ2-3, with 12 bases aligning to TRBD2. The CDR3 is 17 amino acids. V was clipped by 4 bases and J by 5 bases; unmatched bases: 11. Looked up from germline, CDR1 is SGHNT and CDR2 is YYREEE (reference sequence). CDR3 nucleotides: TGTGCCAGCAGCCCCCGCCAGACTAGCGGGGGAGAAGATACGCAGTATTTT. The encoded protein is CASSPRQTSGGEDTQYF.

This chain joins TRBV5-5 and TRBJ1-2; the D gene is possibly TRBD1 (6 bases). CDR3 length: 15 amino acids. Between the trimmed V and J ends, which lost 2 bases and 4 bases, there was a span of 15 bases. From germline, CDR1 is SGHKS and CDR2 YYEKEE (reference sequence). CDR3 nucleotide sequence: TGTGCCAGCAGCTTATCCGCAGGGGAGGGCTATGGCTACACCTTC. This translates into CASSLSAGEGYGYTF.

The gene calls are TRBV5-1 and TRBJ2-5, with D possibly matching TRBD1 (6 bases). The germline CDR1 and CDR2 sequences are SGHRS and YFSETQ. V gave up 3 bases and J gave up 4 bases, with 13 bases separating them. The CDR3 loop spans 14 amino acids. The CDR3 DNA reads as TGCGCCAGCAGCTCCTCAGGGGCGGTAGAGACCCAGTACTTC. Translated: CASSSSGAVETQYF.

The CDR3 region is CASSFDRVPNTIYF. For the CDR3, the DNA is TGTGCCAGCAGCTTTGACAGGGTACCCAACACCATATATTTT. The chain has TRBV5-4 and TRBJ1-3; 7 bases map to TRBD1. The V segment lost 2 bases and the J segment 7 bases; nucleotides outside the gene matches: 6. The CDR3 contains 14 residues. Germline CDR1 reads SGHNT; CDR2 reads YYREEE (reference sequence).

This chain joins TRBV18 and TRBJ1-3; D not certain. CDR3 size: 12 residues. Trimming shortened V by 6 bases and J by 3 bases, and 6 bases separated the two germline ends. Germline CDR1 KGHSH, CDR2 LQKENI. CDR3 loop: CASSRYGNTIYF. The CDR3 coding sequence is TGTGCCAGCTCCCGTTATGGAAACACCATATATTTT.

The rearrangement uses TRBV11-2 and TRBJ1-2; D unresolved. Germline lookup yields CDR1 SGHAT and CDR2 FQNNGV. Trimming took off 4 bases at V and 8 bases at J, with 17 bases between the two ends. The length of the CDR3 is 14 residues. CDR3 protein: CASSSGLLFRGYTF. CDR3 sequence (DNA): TGTGCCAGCAGCTCCGGACTTCTTTTTCGGGGCTACACCTTC.

The chain recombines TRBV6-5 with TRBJ2-2; TRBD2 might be the D (5 bases). Trimming removed 2 bases from V and 5 bases from J, with 6 bases in between. The CDR3 has 13 residues. The V gene's germline CDR1 is MNHEY and CDR2 SVGAGI. The CDR3 here is CASSYRGTGELFF. In nucleotides, the CDR3 is TGTGCCAGCAGTTACCGGGGAACCGGGGAGCTGTTTTTT.

The chain has TRBV5-6 and TRBJ1-2; a possible D gene is TRBD1 (6 bases). From germline, CDR1 is SGHDT and CDR2 YYEEEE. V lost 1 base and J 5 bases, leaving 15 bases between the germline ends. The CDR3 is made up of 15 amino acids. This chain's CDR3 is CASSLLQGEAYGYTF. As DNA, the CDR3 is TGTGCCAGCAGCTTGTTACAGGGTGAGGCGTATGGCTACACCTTC.

The chain is built from TRBV5-3 and TRBJ2-7; 7 bases fit TRBD2. TRBV5-3 is an open reading frame, and its role is uncertain. With 9 bases clipped from V and 2 bases from J, the junction kept 8 bases outside the gene matches. The CDR3 length is 13 residues. The DNA of the CDR3 is TGTGCCACCGGTGGGGGGGGTACCTACGAGCAGTACTTC. Translated: CATGGGGTYEQYF.

This chain uses TRBV28 with TRBJ1-5; D possibly corresponds to TRBD1 (5 bases). CDR3 length equals 17 residues. Trimming pared 2 bases from V and 4 bases from J, leaving 18 bases between. CDR1 and CDR2 from the germline V gene are MDHEN and SYDVKM. CDR3 protein: CASSLGPLGVSNQPQHF. Written as DNA, the CDR3 is TGTGCCAGCAGTTTAGGACCCTTAGGGGTTTCAAATCAGCCCCAGCATTTT.

The V call is TRBV23-1, the J call TRBJ2-7; D may be TRBD1 (6 bases). TRBV23-1 is an ORF; its function is uncertain. The length of the CDR3 is 18 residues. V gave up 3 bases and J gave up 5 bases, with 26 bases separating them. As DNA, the CDR3 is TGCGCCAGCAGTCAGCGACTACCTCGGACAGCCCCCGGAGACGAGCAGTACTTC. Translating gives CASSQRLPRTAPGDEQYF.

This clone has a single count. The CDR3 bases are TGCGCCAGCAGCTTGGTCCCAGGGGGCGCTTATGGCTACACCTTC. As protein: CASSLVPGGAYGYTF. The chain links TRBV5-1 to TRBJ1-2; 8 bases fit TRBD1. CDR1 is SGHRS, CDR2 YFSETQ, per germline. Unmatched junction bases numbered 6, after V lost 0 bases and J lost 5 bases. There are 15 residues in the CDR3.

CDR3 amino acids: CASSLRQGGGTQYF. The CDR3 DNA reads as TGTGCCAGCAGCCTTCGACAGGGGGGGGGTACGCAGTATTTT. This chain uses TRBV3-1 (or the pseudogene TRBV3-2) with TRBJ2-3; the match to TRBD1 covers 9 bases. Germline V gene lookup returns CDR1 LGHDT and CDR2 YNNKEL (reference sequence). Trimming removed 4 bases from V and 8 bases from J; junction bases left unmatched: 7. This CDR3 region has 14 residues.

This chain uses TRBV11-3 with TRBJ1-6, with 10 bases aligning to TRBD1. This CDR3 is 15 amino acids long. CDR1 and CDR2 from the germline V gene are SGHNT and YENEEA. V lost 5 bases and J lost 11; bases outside the gene matches: 9. The CDR3 sequence is CASSTGQGNYPPLHF. In DNA, the CDR3 is TGTGCCAGCAGCACGGGACAGGGGAACTACCCACCCCTCCACTTT.

V gene TRBV27 combines with J gene TRBJ2-7; 9 nucleotides agree with TRBD2. The CDR3 extends over 21 amino acids. CDR1 and CDR2 from the germline V gene are MNHEY and SMNVEV (reference sequence). With V trimmed by 3 bases and J by 2 bases, 23 bases remained unmatched. The CDR3 region is CASSLKGRQGGSAGGTYEQYF. The CDR3 bases are TGTGCCAGCAGTTTGAAGGGACGGCAAGGGGGCTCGGCGGGGGGGACCTACGAGCAGTACTTC.

The chain carries TRBV27 and TRBJ1-6, with D perhaps matching TRBD1 (6 bases). The germline CDR1 and CDR2 sequences are MNHEY and SMNVEV (reference sequence). V dropped 5 bases and J dropped 6 bases, with 17 bases sitting between them. The CDR3 has 16 residues. CDR3 residues: CASSLQGPVGNSPLHF. The CDR3 region has the DNA TGTGCCAGCAGTCTACAGGGCCCGGTGGGTAATTCACCCCTCCACTTT.

This clone was seen once. The genes are TRBV7-9 and TRBJ2-2; 7 bases agree with TRBD2. CDR3 length: 15 residues. CDR1 is SEHNR and CDR2 is FQNEAQ in the germline V gene (reference sequence). The ends lost 7 bases at V and 5 bases at J; junction bases unmatched: 10. Written as DNA, the CDR3 is TGTGCCAGCACCCCTGCCGGGACTACAACCGGGGAGCTGTTTTTT. Its protein product is CASTPAGTTTGELFF.

The sample holds one count of this clone. The V and J genes are TRBV4-3 and TRBJ2-7, with D possibly being TRBD1 (6 bases). With 4 bases removed from V and 3 bases from J, the gap between germline ends came to 16 bases. The CDR3 spans 15 residues. CDR1 is LGHNA, CDR2 YSLEER, per germline. CDR3: CASSLWDMWGYEQYF. CDR3 bases: TGCGCCAGCAGCCTGTGGGACATGTGGGGCTACGAGCAGTACTTC.

Concerning this clone: One end of the junction varies from germline; a read error may be responsible. The sample contains more than one DNA sequence encoding this CDR3. The chain is built from TRBV11-3 and TRBJ2-2, with D hard to call. CDR1 and CDR2 (germline): SGHNT, YENEEA. The CDR3 consists of 13 residues. The CDR3 loop reads CASSPLATGELFF. CDR3 nucleotides: TGCGCCAGCAGCCCCCTGGCTACCGGGGAGCTGTTTTTT.

CDR3 in amino acids: CASKYSPTEAFF. The CDR3 region has the DNA TGTGCCAGCAAGTACAGCCCCACTGAAGCTTTCTTT. V is TRBV28 and J is TRBJ1-1; D gene uncertain. The CDR3 covers 12 residues. Trimming took 7 bases from V and 4 from J, leaving 10 bases between them. From germline, CDR1 is MDHEN and CDR2 SYDVKM.

The sample holds a few counts of this clone. The CDR3 is CASSSGWREQYF. The CDR3 DNA reads TGTGCCAGCAGTTCAGGGTGGCGGGAGCAGTACTTC. The V and J genes are TRBV6-2 or TRBV6-3 and TRBJ2-7, with D possibly matching TRBD1 (5 bases). Deletions cut 4 bases from V and 7 bases from J, with 11 bases between. The CDR3 has 12 amino acids. Germline values: CDR1 MNHEY, CDR2 SVGEGT.

V and J are TRBV7-2 and TRBJ2-6, with no clear D. V gave up 4 bases and J gave up 0 bases, with 7 bases separating them. Per the germline V gene, CDR1 is SGHTA and CDR2 is FQGNSA. CDR3 length: 15 residues. CDR3 residues: CASSSRLSGANVLTF. In nucleotides, the CDR3 is TGTGCCAGCAGCTCCAGACTCTCTGGGGCCAACGTCCTGACTTTC.

The chain recombines TRBV5-1 with TRBJ2-7; 9 positions match TRBD1. There are 14 residues in the CDR3. V was pared by 4 bases and J by 5 bases, with 7 bases of the junction left unmatched. Germline CDR1 SGHRS, CDR2 YFSETQ. The CDR3 DNA sequence: TGCGCCAGCAGCGGGACAGGGTTACGCGACGAGCAGTACTTC. This gives the protein CASSGTGLRDEQYF. The variable domain in full, completed from reference TRBV5-1 and TRBJ2-7, reads KAGVTQTPRYLIKTRGQQVTLSCSPISGHRSVSWYQQTPGQGLQFLFEYFSETQRNKGNFPGRFSGRQFSNSRSEMNVSTLELGDSALYLCASSGTGLRDEQYFGPGTRLTVT.

The rearrangement uses TRBV15 and TRBJ2-3; 10 nucleotides line up with TRBD2. Trimming at V came to 1 base and at J to 2 bases, leaving 3 bases not matched to a gene. Germline V gene lookup returns CDR1 LNHNV and CDR2 YYDKDF (reference sequence). The CDR3 runs to 16 residues. The CDR3 loop reads CATSRVAGGTTDTQYF. CDR3 bases: TGTGCCACCAGCAGAGTAGCGGGGGGAACCACAGATACGCAGTATTTT.